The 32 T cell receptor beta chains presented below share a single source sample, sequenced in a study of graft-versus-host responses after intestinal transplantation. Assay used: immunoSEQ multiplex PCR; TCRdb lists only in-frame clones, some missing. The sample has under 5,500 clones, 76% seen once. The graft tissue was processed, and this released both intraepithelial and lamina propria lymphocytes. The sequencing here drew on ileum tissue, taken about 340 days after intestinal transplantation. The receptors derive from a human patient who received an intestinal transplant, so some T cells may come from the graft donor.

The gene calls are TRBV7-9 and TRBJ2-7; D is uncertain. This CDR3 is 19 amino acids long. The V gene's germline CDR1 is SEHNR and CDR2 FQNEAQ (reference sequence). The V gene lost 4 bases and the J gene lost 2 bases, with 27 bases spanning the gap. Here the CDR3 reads CASSSDGPPPRVATYEQYF. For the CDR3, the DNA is TGTGCCAGCAGCTCCGATGGGCCTCCGCCCCGTGTGGCCACCTACGAGCAGTACTTC.

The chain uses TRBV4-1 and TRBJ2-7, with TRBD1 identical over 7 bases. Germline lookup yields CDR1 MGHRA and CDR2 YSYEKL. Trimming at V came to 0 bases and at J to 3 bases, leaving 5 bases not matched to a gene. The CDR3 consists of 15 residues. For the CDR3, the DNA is TGCGCCAGCAGCCAAGATTGGGGGACAGACTACGAGCAGTACTTC. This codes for CASSQDWGTDYEQYF.

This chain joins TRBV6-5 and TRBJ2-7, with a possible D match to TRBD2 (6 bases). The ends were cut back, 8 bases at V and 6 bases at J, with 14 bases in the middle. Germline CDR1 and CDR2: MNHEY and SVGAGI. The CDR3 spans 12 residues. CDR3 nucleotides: TGTGCCAGCGTCGGGAGCGGGCTCGAGCAGTACTTC. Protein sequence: CASVGSGLEQYF.

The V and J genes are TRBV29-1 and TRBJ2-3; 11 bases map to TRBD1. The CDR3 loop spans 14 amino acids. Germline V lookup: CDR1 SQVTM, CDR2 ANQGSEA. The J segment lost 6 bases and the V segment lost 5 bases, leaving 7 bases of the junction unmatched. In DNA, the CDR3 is TGCAGCGTTTCCGGGACAGGGGGAAGCGATACGCAGTATTTT. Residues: CSVSGTGGSDTQYF.

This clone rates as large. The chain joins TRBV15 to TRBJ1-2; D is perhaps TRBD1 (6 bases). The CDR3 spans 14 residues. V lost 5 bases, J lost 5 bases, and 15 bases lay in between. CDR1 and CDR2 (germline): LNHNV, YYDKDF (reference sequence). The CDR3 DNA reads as TGTGCCACCAGCCCCCCGGGGGGCGGTTATGGCTACACCTTC. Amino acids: CATSPPGGGYGYTF.

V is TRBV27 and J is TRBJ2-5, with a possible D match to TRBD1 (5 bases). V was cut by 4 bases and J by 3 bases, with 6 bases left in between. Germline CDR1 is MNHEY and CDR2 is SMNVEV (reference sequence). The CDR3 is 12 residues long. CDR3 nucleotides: TGTGCCAGCAGTTCCAGGGAAGAGACCCAGTACTTC. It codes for CASSSREETQYF.

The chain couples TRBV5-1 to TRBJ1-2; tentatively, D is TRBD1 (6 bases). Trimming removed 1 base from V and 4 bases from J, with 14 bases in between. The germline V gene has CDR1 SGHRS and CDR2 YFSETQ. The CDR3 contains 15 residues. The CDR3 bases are TGCGCCAGCAGCTTGTTTACAGGGACGGCCTATGGCTACACCTTC. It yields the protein CASSLFTGTAYGYTF. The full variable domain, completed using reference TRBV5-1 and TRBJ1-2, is KAGVTQTPRYLIKTRGQQVTLSCSPISGHRSVSWYQQTPGQGLQFLFEYFSETQRNKGNFPGRFSGRQFSNSRSEMNVSTLELGDSALYLCASSLFTGTAYGYTFGSGTRLTVV.

The CDR3: CASSPGTGFSYEQYF. As DNA, the CDR3 is TGTGCCAGTAGTCCGGGGACTGGCTTCTCCTACGAGCAGTACTTC. The V and J genes are TRBV19 and TRBJ2-7, with a possible D match to TRBD2 (6 bases). Trimming left V 5 bases short and J 0 bases short, with 14 bases between. The CDR3 spans 15 residues. Germline assignment: CDR1 LNHDA and CDR2 SQIVND (reference sequence).

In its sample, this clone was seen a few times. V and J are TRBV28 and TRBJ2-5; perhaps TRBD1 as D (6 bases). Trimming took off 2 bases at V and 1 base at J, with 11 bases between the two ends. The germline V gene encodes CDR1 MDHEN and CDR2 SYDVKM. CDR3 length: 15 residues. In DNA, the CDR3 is TGTGCCAGCAGTTTAATTGGGGACATCCAAGAGACCCAGTACTTC. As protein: CASSLIGDIQETQYF.

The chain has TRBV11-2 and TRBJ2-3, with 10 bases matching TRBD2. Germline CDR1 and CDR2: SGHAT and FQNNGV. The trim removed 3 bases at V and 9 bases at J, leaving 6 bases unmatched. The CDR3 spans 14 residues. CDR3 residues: CASSLSLAGETQYF. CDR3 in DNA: TGTGCCAGCAGCTTGAGTCTAGCGGGGGAAACGCAGTATTTT.

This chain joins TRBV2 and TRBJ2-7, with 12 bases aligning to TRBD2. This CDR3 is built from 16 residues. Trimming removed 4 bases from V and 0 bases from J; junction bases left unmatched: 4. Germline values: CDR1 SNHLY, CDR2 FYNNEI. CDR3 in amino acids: CASSGGLAGSSYEQYF. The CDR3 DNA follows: TGTGCCAGCAGTGGAGGACTAGCGGGGTCCTCCTACGAGCAGTACTTC.

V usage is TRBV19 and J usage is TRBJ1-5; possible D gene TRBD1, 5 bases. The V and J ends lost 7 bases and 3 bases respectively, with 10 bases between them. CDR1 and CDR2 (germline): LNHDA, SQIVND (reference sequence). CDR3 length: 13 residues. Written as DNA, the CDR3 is TGTGCCAGTATTGACAGTGACAATCAGCCCCAGCATTTT. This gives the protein CASIDSDNQPQHF. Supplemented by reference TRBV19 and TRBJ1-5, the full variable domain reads DGGITQSPKYLFRKEGQNVTLSCEQNLNHDAMYWYRQDPGQGLRLIYYSQIVNDFQKGDIAEGYSVSREKKESFPLTVTSAQKNPTAFYLCASIDSDNQPQHFGDGTRLSIL.

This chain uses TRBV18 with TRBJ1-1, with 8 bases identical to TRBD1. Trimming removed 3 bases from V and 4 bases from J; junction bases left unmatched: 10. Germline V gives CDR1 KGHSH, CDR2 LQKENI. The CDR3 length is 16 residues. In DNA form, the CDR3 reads TGTGCCAGCTCACCTAATGGACAGGGAGCAAGCACTGAAGCTTTCTTT. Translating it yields CASSPNGQGASTEAFF.

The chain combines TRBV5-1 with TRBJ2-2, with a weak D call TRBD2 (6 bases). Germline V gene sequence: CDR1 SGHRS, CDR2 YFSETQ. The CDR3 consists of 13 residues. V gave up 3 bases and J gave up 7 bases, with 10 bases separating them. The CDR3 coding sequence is TGCGCCAGCAGCTCTGACGGGAGCGGGGAGCTGTTTTTT. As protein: CASSSDGSGELFF.

The CDR3 reads CAIGRGENTEAFF. For the CDR3, the DNA is TGTGCCATCGGGAGGGGCGAGAACACTGAAGCTTTCTTT. J is TRBJ1-1 and V is TRBV10-3, with a possible D match to TRBD1 (5 bases). V lost 8 bases and J 1 base, leaving 11 bases between the germline ends. The germline V gene encodes CDR1 ENHRY and CDR2 SYGVKD. This CDR3 spans 13 amino acids.

The DNA of the CDR3 is TGTGCCAGCAGCTCCCTAGCGGGAGGGTTCTACAATGAGCAGTTCTTC. This gives the protein CASSSLAGGFYNEQFF. The rearrangement links TRBV11-2 to TRBJ2-1, with 12 bases aligning to TRBD2. Trimming took 4 bases from V and 3 from J; bases not matched to a gene: 4. The CDR3 has 16 residues. Germline V gives CDR1 SGHAT, CDR2 FQNNGV.

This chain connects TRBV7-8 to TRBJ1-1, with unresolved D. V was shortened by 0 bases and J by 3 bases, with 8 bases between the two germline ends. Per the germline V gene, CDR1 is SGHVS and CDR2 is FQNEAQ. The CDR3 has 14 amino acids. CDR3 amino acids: CASSLAPQYTEAFF. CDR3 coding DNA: TGTGCCAGCAGCTTAGCGCCGCAGTACACTGAAGCTTTCTTT.

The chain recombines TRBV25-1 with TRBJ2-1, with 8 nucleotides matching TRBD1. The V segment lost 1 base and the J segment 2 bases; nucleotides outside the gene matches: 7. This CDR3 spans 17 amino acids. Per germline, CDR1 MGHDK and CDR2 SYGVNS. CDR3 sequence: CASSEFGTGRTYNEQFF. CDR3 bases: TGTGCCAGCAGTGAATTTGGGACAGGTCGGACCTACAATGAGCAGTTCTTC.

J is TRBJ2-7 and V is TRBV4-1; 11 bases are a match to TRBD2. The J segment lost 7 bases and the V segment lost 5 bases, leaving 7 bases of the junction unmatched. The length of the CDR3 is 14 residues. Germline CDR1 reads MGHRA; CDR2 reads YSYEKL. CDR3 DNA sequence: TGCGCCAGCAGCGAGGGACTAGCGGTCTTGGAGCAGTACTTC. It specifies CASSEGLAVLEQYF.

CDR3 region: CASSRGYNEQFF. CDR3 coding DNA: TGCGCCAGCAGCAGGGGTTACAATGAGCAGTTCTTC. The rearrangement links TRBV5-1 to TRBJ2-1; D is perhaps TRBD1 (5 bases). CDR1 is SGHRS and CDR2 is YFSETQ in the germline V gene. This CDR3 is built from 12 residues. V was pared by 4 bases and J by 4 bases, with 6 bases between.

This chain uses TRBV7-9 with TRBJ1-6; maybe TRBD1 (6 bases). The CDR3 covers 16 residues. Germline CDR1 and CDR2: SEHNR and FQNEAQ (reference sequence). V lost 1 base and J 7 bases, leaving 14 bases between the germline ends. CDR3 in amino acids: CASSLGQARENSPLHF. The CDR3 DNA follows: TGTGCCAGCAGCTTAGGACAGGCAAGGGAGAATTCACCCCTCCACTTT. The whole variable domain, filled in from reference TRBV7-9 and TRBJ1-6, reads DTGVSQNPRHKITKRGQNVTFRCDPISEHNRLYWYRQTLGQGPEFLTYFQNEAQLEKSRLLSDRFSAERPKGSFSTLEIQRTEQGDSAMYLCASSLGQARENSPLHFGNGTRLTVT.

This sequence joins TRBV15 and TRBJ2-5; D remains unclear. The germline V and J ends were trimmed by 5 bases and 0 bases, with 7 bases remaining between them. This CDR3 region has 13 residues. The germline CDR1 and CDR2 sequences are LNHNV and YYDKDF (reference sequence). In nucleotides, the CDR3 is TGTGCCACCAGCGAACGGTACCAAGAGACCCAGTACTTC. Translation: CATSERYQETQYF.

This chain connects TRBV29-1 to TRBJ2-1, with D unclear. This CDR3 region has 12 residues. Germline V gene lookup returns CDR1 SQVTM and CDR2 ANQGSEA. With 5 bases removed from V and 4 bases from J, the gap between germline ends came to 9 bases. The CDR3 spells CSVRQAYNEQFF. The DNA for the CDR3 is TGCAGCGTTCGGCAGGCGTACAATGAGCAGTTCTTC.

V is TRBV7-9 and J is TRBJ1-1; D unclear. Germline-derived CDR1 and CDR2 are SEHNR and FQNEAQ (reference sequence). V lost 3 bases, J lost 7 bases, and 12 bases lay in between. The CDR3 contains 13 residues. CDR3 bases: TGTGCCAGCAGCTTCGGGTCTGTGAGTGAAGCTTTCTTT. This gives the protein CASSFGSVSEAFF.

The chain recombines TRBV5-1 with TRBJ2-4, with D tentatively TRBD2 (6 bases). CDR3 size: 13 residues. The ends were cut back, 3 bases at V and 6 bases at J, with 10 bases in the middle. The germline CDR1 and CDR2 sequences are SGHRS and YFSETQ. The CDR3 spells CASSSGLGNIQYF. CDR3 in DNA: TGCGCCAGCAGCTCGGGACTGGGAAACATTCAGTACTTC.

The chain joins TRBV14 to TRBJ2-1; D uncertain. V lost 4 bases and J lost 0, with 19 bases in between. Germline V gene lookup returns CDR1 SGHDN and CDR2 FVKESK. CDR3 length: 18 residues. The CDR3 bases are TGTGCCAGCAGCCTGGATCTCAGCGACCAATTCTCCTACAATGAGCAGTTCTTC. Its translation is CASSLDLSDQFSYNEQFF. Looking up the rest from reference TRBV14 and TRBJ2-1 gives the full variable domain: EAGVTQFPSHSVIEKGQTVTLRCDPISGHDNLYWYRRVMGKEIKFLLHFVKESKQDESGMPNNRFLAERTGGTYSTLKVQPAELEDSGVYFCASSLDLSDQFSYNEQFFGPGTRLTVL.

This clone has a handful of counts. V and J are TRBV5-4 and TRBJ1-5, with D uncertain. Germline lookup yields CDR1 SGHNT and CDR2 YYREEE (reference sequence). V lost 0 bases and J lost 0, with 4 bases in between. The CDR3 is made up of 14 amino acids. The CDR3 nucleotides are TGTGCCAGCAGCTTGGACGGTAGCAATCAGCCCCAGCATTTT. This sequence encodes CASSLDGSNQPQHF.

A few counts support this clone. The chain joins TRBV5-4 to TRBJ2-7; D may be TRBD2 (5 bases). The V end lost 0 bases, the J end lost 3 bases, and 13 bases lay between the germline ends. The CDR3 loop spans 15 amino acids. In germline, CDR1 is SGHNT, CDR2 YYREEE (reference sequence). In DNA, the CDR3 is TGTGCCAGCAGCTTGGAAATCGGGATGAACTACGAGCAGTACTTC. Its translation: CASSLEIGMNYEQYF.

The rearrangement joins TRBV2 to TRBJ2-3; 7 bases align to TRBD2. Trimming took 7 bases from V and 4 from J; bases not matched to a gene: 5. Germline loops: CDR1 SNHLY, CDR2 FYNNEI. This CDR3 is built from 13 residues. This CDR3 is CASKGRGADTQYF. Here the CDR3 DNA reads TGTGCCAGCAAGGGTCGGGGGGCAGATACGCAGTATTTT.

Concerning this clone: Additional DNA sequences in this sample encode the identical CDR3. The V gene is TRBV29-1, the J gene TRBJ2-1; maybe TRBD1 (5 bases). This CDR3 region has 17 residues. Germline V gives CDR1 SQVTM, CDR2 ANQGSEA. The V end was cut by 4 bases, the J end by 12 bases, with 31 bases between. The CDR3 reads CSVGQISNEATTQGQFF. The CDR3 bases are TGCAGCGTTGGTCAGATATCCAATGAGGCTACTACCCAGGGGCAGTTCTTC.

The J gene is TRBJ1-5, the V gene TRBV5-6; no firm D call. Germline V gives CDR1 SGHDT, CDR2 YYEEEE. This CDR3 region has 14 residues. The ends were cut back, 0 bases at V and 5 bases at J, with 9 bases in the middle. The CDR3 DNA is TGTGCCAGCAGCTTGGCGCGGAGCTATCAGCCCCAGCATTTT. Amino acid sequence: CASSLARSYQPQHF.

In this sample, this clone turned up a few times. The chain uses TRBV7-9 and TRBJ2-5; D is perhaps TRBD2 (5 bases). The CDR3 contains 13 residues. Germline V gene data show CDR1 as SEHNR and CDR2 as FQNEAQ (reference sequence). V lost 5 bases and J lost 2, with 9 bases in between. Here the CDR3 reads CASSLGEQETQYF. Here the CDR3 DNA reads TGTGCCAGCAGCCTCGGGGAACAAGAGACCCAGTACTTC.